This T cell receptor beta chain appears in the sequencing data of a study of cytomegalovirus exposure and HLA in healthy donors. The germline V gene has CDR1 KGHSH and CDR2 LQKENI. V was cut by 6 bases and J by 6 bases, with 20 bases left in between. The CDR3 covers 15 residues. The sample holds a few counts of this clone. The PCR ran on 60 Vbeta and 13 Jbeta primers. Assay used: immunoSEQ multiplex PCR; TCRdb lists only in-frame clones, some missing. The sample contains under 200,000 clones, approximately 72% of which appear only once. The receptor was isolated from a female donor in good health and CMV-seronegative. Sequencing was performed on PBMCs. V and J are TRBV18 and TRBJ1-2, with a tentative D call TRBD1 (5 bases). Here the CDR3 DNA reads TGTGCCAGCTCGCCCCAATCGGGCAGGGAGGATGGCTACACCTTC. This codes for CASSPQSGREDGYTF.